This TCR beta chain was sequenced in a study of blood T cell repertoires in COVID-19. Across the whole study: Samples of COVID-19 (acute and convalescent) were obtained from the United States, Italy and Spain. T cells, B-cell-depleted T cells, or PBMCs supplied cDNA or gDNA.

Unmatched junction bases numbered 6, after V lost 3 bases and J lost 4 bases. Germline values: CDR1 SGHKS, CDR2 YYEKEE (reference sequence). The CDR3 spans 15 residues. How the authors handled the data: Reference gene primers were amplified, and this amplification served to estimate nucleated cell counts. The assay was immunoSEQ multiplex PCR, and TCRdb's table has in-frame clones only and misses some. The V and J calls and clone size come from that table; D and trimming were worked out from the DNA. The table shows fewer than 300,000 clones, with about 89% occurring only once. The gene calls are TRBV5-5 and TRBJ1-5; 8 positions match TRBD1. The sequence derives from a woman aged 40 to 50 who had recovered from COVID-19. Sequencing input: peripheral blood. The CDR3 reads CASSYRTGQNQPQHF. The CDR3 nucleotides are TGTGCCAGCAGCTACCGGACAGGGCAGAATCAGCCCCAGCATTTT.